Listed below are T cell receptor beta chains from one sample, sequenced in a study of human T cells and chemical hapten exposure. TCRdb fed the RACE reads into MiXCR, producing one record per CDR3 protein. The sample has approximately 370,000 distinct CDR3 sequences; approximately 5.8% are singletons. This specimen consisted of whole blood, obtained in connection with sensitization to the hapten diphenylcyclopropenone (DPC). The receptors stem from a woman under 30 with alopecia areata. Some clones in this sample may be carry-over from other donors' samples. The CDR3 runs from the conserved cysteine through the conserved F or W. The D gene is left open where the match is weak. The listing skips clone size in some rows; elsewhere it reads once, few, many or a size class.

clone size	V gene	CDR3 length	D gene	J gene	CDR3 protein	CDR3 DNA
many	TRBV18	14	.	TRBJ1-2	CASSPQERNYGYTF	TGTGCCAGCTCACCGCAGGAGCGAAACTATGGCTACACCTTC
many	TRBV4-3	16	.	TRBJ1-2	CASSQDWTPANYGYTF	TGCGCCAGCAGCCAAGACTGGACACCTGCGAACTATGGCTACACCTTC
few	TRBV5-1	12	TRBD2	TRBJ2-1	CASSSGLASEFF	TGCGCCAGCAGTTCGGGACTAGCGTCCGAGTTCTTC
.	TRBV5-6	16	TRBD1	TRBJ1-2	CASSWWTGGGSYGYTF	TGTGCCAGCAGCTGGTGGACAGGGGGAGGTAGCTATGGCTACACCTTC
few	TRBV29-1	14	.	TRBJ2-7	CSVVWDTSSYEQYF	TGCAGCGTTGTTTGGGACACCTCGTCCTACGAGCAGTACTTC
few	TRBV5-5	14	TRBD1	TRBJ2-7	CASSIRDRGHEQYF	TGTGCCAGCAGCATCCGGGACAGGGGCCACGAGCAGTACTTC
many	TRBV14	15	.	TRBJ2-1	CASSQVRGANNEQFF	TGTGCCAGCAGCCAAGTTCGGGGGGCCAACAATGAGCAGTTCTTC
few	TRBV10-2	13	.	TRBJ2-1	CASSVSGGAEQFF	TGCGCCAGCAGTGTGTCCGGGGGCGCTGAGCAGTTCTTC
many	TRBV7-2	17	TRBD1	TRBJ2-6	CASSSGQGLTGANVLTF	TGTGCCAGCAGCTCGGGACAGGGTCTAACTGGGGCCAACGTCCTGACTTTC
many	TRBV2	15	.	TRBJ2-3	CASSEQLHFTDTQYF	TGTGCCAGCAGTGAACAGTTGCACTTCACAGATACGCAGTATTTT
.	TRBV5-1	16	TRBD1	TRBJ1-6	CASSLGDREASSPLHF	TGCGCCAGCAGCTTGGGCGACAGGGAGGCGAGTTCACCCCTCCACTTT
many	TRBV7-2	11	.	TRBJ2-3	CASSPPDTQYF	TGTGCCAGCAGCCCGCCCGATACGCAGTATTTT
.	TRBV20-1	13	.	TRBJ2-3	CSARGHRGDTQYF	TGCAGTGCTCGGGGACACCGAGGAGATACGCAGTATTTT
many	TRBV9	14	.	TRBJ1-1	CASSVDSRASEAFF	TGTGCCAGCAGCGTAGACAGCAGGGCGAGTGAAGCTTTCTTT
.	TRBV5-1	15	.	TRBJ2-4	CASSLNSRTPFQQYF	TGCGCCAGCAGCTTGAATTCCAGGACACCCTTTCAACAGTACTTC
many	TRBV6-5	15	TRBD1	TRBJ1-2	CASSYRGQGTYGYTF	TGTGCCAGCAGTTACCGCGGACAGGGGACCTATGGCTACACCTTC
few	TRBV29-1	11	.	TRBJ2-7	CSAGQTYEQYF	TGCAGCGCGGGACAAACCTACGAGCAGTACTTC
.	TRBV2	14	.	TRBJ1-6	CASSRGGLVWSLHF	TGTGCCAGCAGTCGAGGAGGTCTGGTTTGGTCCCTCCACTTT
few	TRBV11-1	14	.	TRBJ2-7	CASSSKTAPYEQYF	TGTGCCAGCAGCTCCAAGACAGCCCCCTACGAGCAGTACTTC
many	TRBV12-3/TRBV12-4	13	.	TRBJ2-2	CASKQSNTGELFF	TGTGCCAGCAAACAGTCGAACACCGGGGAGCTGTTTTTT
many	TRBV7-9	14	TRBD2	TRBJ2-7	CASTPGAGGYEQYF	TGTGCCAGCACCCCCGGAGCGGGGGGGTACGAGCAGTACTTC
.	TRBV7-9	12	.	TRBJ2-4	CAPESSRGIQYF	TGTGCCCCGGAGTCCTCCCGCGGCATTCAGTACTTC
.	TRBV20-1	16	.	TRBJ2-1	CSARDRGQLSYNEQFF	TGCAGTGCTAGAGATCGAGGACAACTCTCCTACAATGAGCAGTTCTTC
few	TRBV5-4	13	.	TRBJ1-4	CASSRTTNEKLFF	TGTGCCAGCAGCCGTACGACTAATGAAAAACTGTTTTTT
.	TRBV2	16	.	TRBJ2-7	CASSDRGDSISYEQYF	TGTGCCAGCAGTGATCGGGGGGACAGTATCTCCTACGAGCAGTACTTC
few	TRBV3-1	16	.	TRBJ1-1	CASSRDLLAQGTEAFF	TGTGCCAGCAGCCGGGACCTACTAGCGCAGGGGACTGAAGCTTTCTTT
.	TRBV7-2	14	.	TRBJ2-5	CASSLALQEETQYF	TGTGCCAGCAGCTTAGCACTTCAGGAGGAGACCCAGTACTTC
.	TRBV3-1	20	.	TRBJ1-3	CASSQDWPTGISKRGNTIYF	TGTGCCAGCAGCCAAGATTGGCCAACAGGGATATCCAAAAGGGGAAACACCATATATTTT
.	TRBV4-3	14	.	TRBJ1-1	CASSQDWGPTEAFF	TGCGCCAGCAGCCAAGATTGGGGGCCGACTGAAGCTTTCTTT
.	TRBV20-1	12	.	TRBJ1-2	CSAKGSVYGYTF	TGCAGTGCTAAGGGATCTGTCTATGGCTACACCTTC
many	TRBV5-6	14	.	TRBJ1-2	CASSLFVTVGGYTF	TGTGCCAGCAGCTTGTTCGTGACGGTCGGTGGCTACACCTTC
.	TRBV12-3/TRBV12-4	14	TRBD1	TRBJ1-4	CASSLSQGKEKLFF	TGTGCCAGCAGTTTATCACAGGGGAAGGAAAAACTGTTTTTT
few	TRBV6-5	16	TRBD2	TRBJ2-1	CASSRPRGGAYNEQFF	TGTGCCAGCAGCCGACCCCGGGGGGGCGCCTACAATGAGCAGTTCTTC
few	TRBV7-2	16	.	TRBJ1-5	CASSLTGAFSNQPQHF	TGTGCCAGCAGCTTGACAGGAGCCTTTAGCAATCAGCCCCAGCATTTT
many	TRBV7-3	15	TRBD1	TRBJ2-5	CASSLMGQLKETQYF	TGTGCCAGCAGCTTAATGGGACAGTTGAAAGAGACCCAGTACTTC
many	TRBV3-1	14	TRBD1	TRBJ1-1	CASSLTTGGDEAFF	TGTGCCAGCAGCCTGACCACAGGGGGGGATGAAGCTTTCTTT
.	TRBV12-5	17	TRBD1	TRBJ2-3	CASGLRGTGDLEDTQYF	TGTGCTAGTGGTTTAAGAGGGACAGGGGATCTTGAGGATACGCAGTATTTT
few	TRBV9	16	TRBD1	TRBJ1-4	CASSVEVGTGDEKLFF	TGTGCCAGCAGCGTAGAAGTGGGGACAGGGGATGAAAAACTGTTTTTT
few	TRBV10-3	13	.	TRBJ1-6	CAITRGYNSPLHF	TGTGCCATCACCAGGGGCTATAATTCACCCCTCCACTTT
many	TRBV15	16	TRBD1	TRBJ2-4	CATSVGQEEAKNIQYF	TGTGCCACCAGCGTGGGACAGGAGGAAGCCAAAAACATTCAGTACTTC
few	TRBV6-1	15	.	TRBJ2-7	CASEKTYSTPHEQYF	TGTGCCAGCGAGAAGACCTACAGTACCCCCCACGAGCAGTACTTC
many	TRBV29-1	11	.	TRBJ2-2	CSVVETGELFF	TGCAGCGTTGTCGAGACCGGGGAGCTGTTTTTT
many	TRBV7-2	15	.	TRBJ1-3	CASSLSRSSGNTIYF	TGTGCCAGCAGCTTATCGCGGAGCTCTGGAAACACCATATATTTT
many	TRBV7-2	19	TRBD2	TRBJ2-3	CASSLVLLASGGAADTQYF	TGTGCCAGCAGCTTAGTATTGTTGGCTAGCGGGGGGGCGGCAGATACGCAGTATTTT
.	TRBV3-1	11	.	TRBJ1-6	CASSQGAGPHF	TGTGCCAGCAGCCAAGGGGCAGGACCCCACTTT
few	TRBV19	16	TRBD1	TRBJ1-5	CASAPGQVYSNQPQHF	TGTGCCAGCGCCCCGGGACAGGTATATAGCAATCAGCCCCAGCATTTT
few	TRBV7-9	16	TRBD2	TRBJ2-1	CASSLVGLVAYNEQFF	TGTGCCAGCAGCTTAGTCGGACTAGTAGCTTACAATGAGCAGTTCTTC
.	TRBV6-5	14	.	TRBJ1-1	CASSWARGGTEAFF	TGTGCCAGCAGTTGGGCCAGGGGCGGCACTGAAGCTTTCTTT
many	TRBV5-1	15	.	TRBJ1-1	CASSPEPLPDTEAFF	TGCGCCAGCAGCCCCGAGCCCCTCCCGGACACTGAAGCTTTCTTT
many	TRBV15	18	TRBD2	TRBJ2-3	CATSRLLAGGPGTDTQYF	TGTGCCACCAGCAGACTACTAGCGGGGGGGCCGGGCACAGATACGCAGTATTTT